This T cell receptor beta chain emerged from a study of blood T cell repertoires in COVID-19. Study summary: Researchers got acute and convalescent COVID-19 samples from the United States, Italy and Spain. PBMCs, B-cell-depleted T cells, or T cells provided the cDNA or gDNA that made up the material.

Per the original methods: Estimated nucleated cell counts came from reference gene primer amplification. Only in-frame clones appear in the TCRdb table, and some are missing; sequencing was by immunoSEQ multiplex PCR. V and J calls and clone size come straight from that table; D and trimming were deduced from the DNA. There are some 130,000 clones in the sample; around 88% occur only once, and less than 20% lies in the top ten. CDR3 size: 14 residues. CDR1 is SQVTM, CDR2 ANQGSEA, per germline. V lost 2 bases and J 5 bases, leaving 15 bases between the germline ends. The TCR was taken from a middle-aged man with active or convalescent COVID-19. This chain connects TRBV29-1 to TRBJ1-1, with a tentative D call TRBD1 (6 bases). Sequencing was performed on peripheral blood. In DNA, the CDR3 is TGCAGCGTTGAAACACAGGGAAAGGGGACTGAAGCTTTCTTT. Protein: CSVETQGKGTEAFF.